The 18 T cell receptor beta chains given below trace back to one sample, sequenced in a study of blood T cell repertoires in COVID-19. Produced via immunoSEQ multiplex PCR; TCRdb's table is partial and in-frame only. Among 310,000 or so clones listed, about nine tenths were seen once. Specimen: peripheral blood. The origin of the receptors is a woman in her forties or fifties who had recovered from COVID-19.

The chain has TRBV7-2 and TRBJ2-3, with 13 nucleotides matching TRBD2. V was pared by 4 bases and J by 3 bases, with 7 bases of the junction left unmatched. Per germline, CDR1 SGHTA and CDR2 FQGNSA. The CDR3 loop spans 17 amino acids. In DNA form, the CDR3 reads TGTGCCAGCAGCTGGGGGACTAGCGGGGAGCAAACAGATACGCAGTATTTT. Translating gives CASSWGTSGEQTDTQYF.

V and J are TRBV10-3 and TRBJ1-3, with 8 bases identical to TRBD1. Trimming took 4 bases from V and 1 from J; bases not matched to a gene: 9. This CDR3 is 17 amino acids long. Germline CDR1 is ENHRY and CDR2 is SYGVKD. The CDR3 reads CAISGDGGTGSGNTIYF. For the CDR3, the DNA is TGTGCCATCAGTGGGGACGGCGGGACAGGATCTGGAAACACCATATATTTT.

The CDR3 nucleotides are TGTGCCAGCAGCGAGACCTTCACTAGCGGAACTACCGGGGAGCTGTTTTTT. Amino acid sequence: CASSETFTSGTTGELFF. J is TRBJ2-2 and V is TRBV9; 8 nucleotides agree with TRBD2. The CDR3 contains 17 residues. V was pared by 3 bases and J by 5 bases, with 12 bases of the junction left unmatched. The germline CDR1 and CDR2 sequences are SGDLS and YYNGEE.

The CDR3 nucleotides are TGCGCCAGCAGCCCCGGGCCCGCGGGGAACACTGAAGCTTTCTTT. Its translation: CASSPGPAGNTEAFF. The chain uses TRBV4-1 and TRBJ1-1; D unresolved. The CDR3 is 15 residues long. Trimming stripped 4 bases from V and 1 base from J, with 13 bases between. Germline CDR1 and CDR2: MGHRA and YSYEKL.

The chain employs TRBV10-3 and TRBJ1-1; tentatively, D is TRBD1 (5 bases). The CDR3 contains 13 residues. V lost 1 base to trimming and J lost 8 bases, with 11 bases between them. Germline V gene data show CDR1 as ENHRY and CDR2 as SYGVKD. The CDR3 DNA is TGTGCCATCAGTGAGTTGTCGACAGAAGAAGCTTTCTTT. This encodes CAISELSTEEAFF.

The CDR3 DNA is TGTGCCTGGAGTGTACCAGGGGGCAGTAACACCATATATTTT. Protein sequence: CAWSVPGGSNTIYF. The rearrangement joins TRBV30 to TRBJ1-3, with 8 bases fitting TRBD1. The germline V gene encodes CDR1 GTSNPN and CDR2 SVGIG (reference sequence). CDR3 length: 14 amino acids. With 0 bases clipped from V and 7 bases from J, the junction kept 5 bases outside the gene matches.

The chain links TRBV5-6 to TRBJ1-1; D remains ambiguous. V was cut by 3 bases and J by 4 bases, with 7 bases left in between. There are 12 residues in the CDR3. Germline values: CDR1 SGHDT, CDR2 YYEEEE. The CDR3 DNA reads as TGTGCCAGCAGCTCCTTTAGCACTGAAGCTTTCTTT. It is translated as CASSSFSTEAFF.

V usage is TRBV5-1 and J usage is TRBJ2-1; 16 nucleotides agree with TRBD2. Unmatched junction bases numbered 3, after V lost 4 bases and J lost 8 bases. The germline CDR1 and CDR2 sequences are SGHRS and YFSETQ. This CDR3 spans 15 amino acids. The CDR3 DNA sequence: TGCGCCAGCAGCCCGGGACTAGCGGGAGGGGATGAGCAGTTCTTC. Its translation is CASSPGLAGGDEQFF.

The rearrangement links TRBV5-1 to TRBJ1-1; 8 bases line up with TRBD1. The germline gives CDR1 SGHRS, CDR2 YFSETQ. V trimming: 1 base; J trimming: 5 bases; junction bases outside the gene matches: 4. This CDR3 contains 14 residues. Here the CDR3 reads CASSLRTGSTEAFF. CDR3 sequence (DNA): TGCGCCAGCAGCTTGCGGACAGGGTCGACTGAAGCTTTCTTT.

CDR3 DNA sequence: TGCGCCAGCAGCTTCGACAGGGGTGGGGAAAAACTGTTTTTT. Protein: CASSFDRGGEKLFF. This chain joins TRBV5-1 and TRBJ1-4; 8 nucleotides agree with TRBD1. V was clipped by 2 bases and J by 8 bases; unmatched bases: 5. The CDR3 has 14 residues. CDR1 is SGHRS, CDR2 YFSETQ, per germline.

The rearrangement joins TRBV16 to TRBJ2-7, with TRBD2 as a possible D gene (6 bases). V lost 6 bases and J lost 5, with 20 bases in between. The CDR3 is 15 amino acids. CDR1 is KGHSY and CDR2 is FQNENV in the germline V gene. In nucleotides, the CDR3 is TGTGCCAGCAGTAGACCGGGGGATATCCCCCACGAGCAGTACTTC. This encodes CASSRPGDIPHEQYF.

The rearrangement uses TRBV20-1 and TRBJ2-1, with 9 bases lining up with TRBD2. Germline V CDR1 and CDR2: DFQATT, SNEGSKA (reference sequence). This CDR3 is 17 amino acids long. Unmatched junction bases numbered 16, after V lost 3 bases and J lost 7 bases. CDR3 DNA: TGCAGTGCTAGTGCTCTGCCGAGTGGCGGGAGGGGGAATGAGCAGTTCTTC. Its protein product is CSASALPSGGRGNEQFF.

The genes are TRBV30 and TRBJ2-7; D may be TRBD2 (5 bases). The CDR3 sequence is 13 residues long. Germline V gene lookup returns CDR1 GTSNPN and CDR2 SVGIG (reference sequence). Trimming removed 0 bases at V and 3 bases at J, with 9 bases between. This CDR3 reads CAWSVGSVYEQYF. CDR3 coding DNA: TGTGCCTGGAGTGTAGGTAGCGTCTACGAGCAGTACTTC.

The chain carries TRBV6-5 and TRBJ1-3, with a tentative D call TRBD1 (6 bases). V was shortened by 7 bases and J by 0 bases, with 7 bases between the two germline ends. CDR1 and CDR2 from the germline V gene are MNHEY and SVGAGI. This CDR3 comprises 13 residues. CDR3 sequence: CASMTGSGNTIYF. CDR3 DNA sequence: TGTGCCAGCATGACAGGCTCTGGAAACACCATATATTTT.

V gene TRBV6-5 combines with J gene TRBJ1-2; TRBD1 matches 10 bases. The germline CDR1 and CDR2 sequences are MNHEY and SVGAGI. The CDR3 extends over 13 amino acids. Germline trimming cut 11 bases from V and 4 bases from J; bases unmatched to any gene: 7. This CDR3 reads CAVTGGRVYGYTF. The CDR3 region has the DNA TGTGCCGTGACAGGGGGCAGGGTCTATGGCTACACCTTC.

The chain recombines TRBV19 with TRBJ2-5; the match to TRBD2 covers 13 bases. Germline assignment: CDR1 LNHDA and CDR2 SQIVND (reference sequence). CDR3 size: 16 residues. V was clipped by 2 bases and J by 1 base; unmatched bases: 1. In DNA form, the CDR3 reads TGTGCCAGTAGTATAAGACTAGCGGGGGGCCAAGAGACCCAGTACTTC. It specifies CASSIRLAGGQETQYF.

This rearrangement joins TRBV19 to TRBJ1-5; 7 positions match TRBD1. The CDR3 extends over 14 amino acids. From germline, CDR1 is LNHDA and CDR2 SQIVND (reference sequence). The V gene end was trimmed by 8 bases and the J gene end by 2 bases; junction bases not matched to a gene: 6. The CDR3 sequence: CASRRQGGNQPQHF. CDR3 bases: TGTGCCAGTCGTCGACAGGGTGGCAATCAGCCCCAGCATTTT.

This rearrangement joins TRBV5-1 to TRBJ1-2; weak D call: TRBD1 (5 bases). Germline V gene lookup returns CDR1 SGHRS and CDR2 YFSETQ. This CDR3 contains 14 residues. Trimming stripped 4 bases from V and 1 base from J, with 11 bases between. This CDR3 reads CASSHGANNYGYTF. Written as DNA, the CDR3 is TGCGCCAGCAGCCATGGGGCTAATAACTATGGCTACACCTTC.